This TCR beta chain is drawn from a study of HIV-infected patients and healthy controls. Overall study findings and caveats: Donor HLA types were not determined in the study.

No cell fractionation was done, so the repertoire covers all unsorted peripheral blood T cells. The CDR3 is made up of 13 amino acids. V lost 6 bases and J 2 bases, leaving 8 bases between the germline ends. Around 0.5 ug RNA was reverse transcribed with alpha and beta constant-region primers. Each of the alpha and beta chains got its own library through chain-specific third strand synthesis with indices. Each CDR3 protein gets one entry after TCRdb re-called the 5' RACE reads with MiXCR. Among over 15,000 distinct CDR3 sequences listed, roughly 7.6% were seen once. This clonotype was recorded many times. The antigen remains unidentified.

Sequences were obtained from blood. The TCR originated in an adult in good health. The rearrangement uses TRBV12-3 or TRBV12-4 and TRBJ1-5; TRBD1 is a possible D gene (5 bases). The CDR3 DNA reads TGTGCCAGCAGGGGGGAGGGCAATCAGCCCCAGCATTTT. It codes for CASRGEGNQPQHF.